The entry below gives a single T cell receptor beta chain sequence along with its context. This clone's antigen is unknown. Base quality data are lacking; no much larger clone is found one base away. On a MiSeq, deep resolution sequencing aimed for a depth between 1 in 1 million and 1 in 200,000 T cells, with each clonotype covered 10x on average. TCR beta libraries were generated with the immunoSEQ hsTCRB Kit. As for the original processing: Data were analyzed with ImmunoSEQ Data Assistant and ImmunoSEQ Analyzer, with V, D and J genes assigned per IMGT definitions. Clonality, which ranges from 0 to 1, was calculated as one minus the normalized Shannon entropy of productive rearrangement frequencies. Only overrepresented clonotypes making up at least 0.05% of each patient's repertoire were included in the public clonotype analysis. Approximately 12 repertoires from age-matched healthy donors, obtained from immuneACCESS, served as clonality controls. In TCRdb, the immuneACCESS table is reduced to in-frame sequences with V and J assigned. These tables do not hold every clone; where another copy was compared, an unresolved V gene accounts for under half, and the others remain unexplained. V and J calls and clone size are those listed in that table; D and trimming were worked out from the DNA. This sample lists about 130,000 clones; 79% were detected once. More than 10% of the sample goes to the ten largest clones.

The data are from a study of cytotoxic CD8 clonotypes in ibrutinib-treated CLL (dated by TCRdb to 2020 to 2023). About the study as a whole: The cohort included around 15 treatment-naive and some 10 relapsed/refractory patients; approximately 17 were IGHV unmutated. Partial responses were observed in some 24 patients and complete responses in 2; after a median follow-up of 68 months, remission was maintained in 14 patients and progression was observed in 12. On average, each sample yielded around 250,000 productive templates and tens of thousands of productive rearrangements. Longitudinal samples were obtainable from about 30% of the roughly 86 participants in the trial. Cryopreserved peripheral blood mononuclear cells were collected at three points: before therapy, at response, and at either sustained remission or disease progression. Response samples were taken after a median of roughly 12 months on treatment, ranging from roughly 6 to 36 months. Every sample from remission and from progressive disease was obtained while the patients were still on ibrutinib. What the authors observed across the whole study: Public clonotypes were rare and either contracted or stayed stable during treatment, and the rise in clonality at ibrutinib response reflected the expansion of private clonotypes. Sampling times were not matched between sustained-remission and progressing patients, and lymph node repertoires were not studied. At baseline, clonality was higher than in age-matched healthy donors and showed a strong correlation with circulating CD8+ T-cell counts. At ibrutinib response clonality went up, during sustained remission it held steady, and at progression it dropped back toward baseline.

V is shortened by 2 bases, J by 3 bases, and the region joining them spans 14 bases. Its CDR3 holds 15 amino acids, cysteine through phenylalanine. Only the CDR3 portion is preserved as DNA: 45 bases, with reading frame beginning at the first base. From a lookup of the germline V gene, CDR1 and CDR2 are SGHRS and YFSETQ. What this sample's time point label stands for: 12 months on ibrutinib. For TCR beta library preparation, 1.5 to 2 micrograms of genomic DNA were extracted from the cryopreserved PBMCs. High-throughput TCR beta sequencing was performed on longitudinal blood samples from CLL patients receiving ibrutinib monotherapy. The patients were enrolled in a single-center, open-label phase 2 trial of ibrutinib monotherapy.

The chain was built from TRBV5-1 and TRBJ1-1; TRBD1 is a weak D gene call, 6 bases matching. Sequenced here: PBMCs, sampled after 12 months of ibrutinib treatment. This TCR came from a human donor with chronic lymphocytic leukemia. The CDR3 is CASSLKGGSDTEAFF. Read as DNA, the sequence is TGCGCCAGCAGCTTAAAAGGGGGGAGTGACACTGAAGCTTTCTTT.